Shown below are 29 T cell receptor beta chains from a single sample sequenced in a study of cytomegalovirus exposure and HLA in healthy donors. PCR involved 60 Vbeta and 13 Jbeta primers. The method was immunoSEQ multiplex PCR; TCRdb's version includes in-frame clones alone and lacks a portion of them. Altogether 90,000 to 150,000 clones are present, around 77% being singletons, with the ten largest covering 15% to 20%. Sequences were obtained from PBMCs. All receptors come from a man aged 50-59 years in good health and CMV-seropositive.

The chain uses TRBV12-2 and TRBJ1-4; TRBD1, as called in the table, went unchecked against the DNA. TRBV12-2 is noted as a pseudogene. The CDR3 totals 23 residues. This CDR3 is CASRLALSHSTTGSAPSNEKLFF. In nucleotides, the CDR3 is TGTGCAAGTCGCTTAGCCTTGTCCCACTCAACGACAGGATCCGCTCCAAGTAATGAAAAACTGTTTTTT.

V usage is TRBV15 and J usage is TRBJ1-1; no firm D call. The germline V gene encodes CDR1 LNHNV and CDR2 YYDKDF (reference sequence). Trimming cost V 1 base and J 4 bases, with 4 bases left between them. CDR3 length equals 12 residues. The DNA of the CDR3 is TGTGCCACCAGCAGAGTTATCACTGAAGCTTTCTTT. Translating gives CATSRVITEAFF. Full variable domain (outside the CDR3, taken from reference TRBV15 and TRBJ1-1): DAMVIQNPRYQVTQFGKPVTLSCSQTLNHNVMYWYQQKSSQAPKLLFHYYDKDFNNEADTPDNFQSRRPNTSFCFLDIRSPGLGDTAMYLCATSRVITEAFFGQGTRLTVV.

This clone has a handful of counts. The chain is built from TRBV5-4 and TRBJ2-7; a weak D match, TRBD2 (6 bases). V gave up 1 base and J gave up 3 bases, with 14 bases separating them. The CDR3 spans 15 residues. Germline CDR1 is SGHNT and CDR2 is YYREEE (reference sequence). The CDR3 is CASSLPGTYDYEQYF. For the CDR3, the DNA is TGTGCCAGCAGCTTGCCCGGGACTTACGACTACGAGCAGTACTTC.

The CDR3, as DNA: TGTGCCAGCAGTCCGTTAGGACAGGGACGGTCCAAAAACATTCAGTACTTC. Its protein product is CASSPLGQGRSKNIQYF. J is TRBJ2-4 and V is TRBV27; TRBD1 agrees at 8 bases. This CDR3 comprises 17 residues. Germline trimming cut 5 bases from V and 2 bases from J; bases unmatched to any gene: 11. Germline V lookup: CDR1 MNHEY, CDR2 SMNVEV (reference sequence).

Concerning this clone itself: One end of the junction varies from germline; a read error may be responsible. The chain couples TRBV7-9 to TRBJ1-3, with D hard to call. The germline gives CDR1 SEHNR, CDR2 FQNEAQ (reference sequence). The CDR3 loop spans 16 amino acids. For the CDR3, the DNA is TGTTCCAGCAGCTTCTTGTTAACTAACTCTGGAAACACCATATATTTT. The encoded protein is CSSSFLLTNSGNTIYF.

V and J are TRBV27 and TRBJ2-7; maybe TRBD2 (6 bases). CDR3 length equals 15 residues. Trimming cost V 6 bases and J 3 bases, with 18 bases left between them. In germline, CDR1 is MNHEY, CDR2 SMNVEV (reference sequence). CDR3 loop: CASSPMGGLYYEQYF. As DNA, the CDR3 is TGTGCCAGCAGCCCTATGGGGGGACTCTACTACGAGCAGTACTTC.

V gene TRBV19 combines with J gene TRBJ2-1, with D unclear. This CDR3 has 15 residues. The V gene lost 5 bases and the J gene lost 0 bases, with 11 bases spanning the gap. Germline V gene data show CDR1 as LNHDA and CDR2 as SQIVND (reference sequence). The CDR3 is CASSLLGSSYNEQFF. The CDR3 nucleotides are TGTGCCAGTAGTCTCCTAGGTAGCTCCTACAATGAGCAGTTCTTC.

The chain recombines TRBV5-1 with TRBJ1-5; no clear D. Germline lookup yields CDR1 SGHRS and CDR2 YFSETQ. With 0 bases removed from V and 6 bases from J, the gap between germline ends came to 16 bases. The CDR3 length is 16 residues. CDR3 nucleotide sequence: TGCGCCAGCAGCTTGGATCCGGGTAGGTCCTCTCAGCCCCAGCATTTT. The encoded protein is CASSLDPGRSSQPQHF.

The chain links TRBV2 to TRBJ2-3; TRBD2 matches at 7 bases. V gave up 5 bases and J gave up 13 bases; unmatched junction bases: 9. This CDR3 contains 12 residues. Germline V lookup: CDR1 SNHLY, CDR2 FYNNEI. CDR3 DNA: TGTGCCAGCAGTCCGACTAGCAATATGGAGTATTTT. This sequence encodes CASSPTSNMEYF.

The chain recombines TRBV6-6 with TRBJ1-1; D gene uncertain. CDR3 length: 12 residues. Germline V gene data show CDR1 as MNHNY and CDR2 as SVGAGI (reference sequence). Trimming removed 5 bases from V and 0 bases from J, with 4 bases in between. CDR3 bases: TGTGCCAGCAGTCACATGAACACTGAAGCTTTCTTT. Translating it yields CASSHMNTEAFF.

This sequence joins TRBV9 and TRBJ2-7; 9 bases are shared with TRBD2. Germline-derived CDR1 and CDR2 are SGDLS and YYNGEE. The junction had 8 bases not matched to a gene; V was cut back by 3 bases and J by 7 bases. The CDR3 is made up of 14 amino acids. DNA of the CDR3: TGTGCCAGCAGCGAAGGGTTAGCGGGGGAAGAGCAGTACTTC. As protein: CASSEGLAGEEQYF.

This clone has a single count. In DNA, the CDR3 is TGCGCCAGCAGCTTGGCCTCAGGGTCCTACGAGCAGTACTTC. Translating gives CASSLASGSYEQYF. The V and J genes are TRBV5-1 and TRBJ2-7, with a tentative D call TRBD1 (5 bases). V shed 0 bases and J shed 1 base, with 8 bases lying between them. Germline CDR1 SGHRS, CDR2 YFSETQ. The CDR3 loop spans 14 amino acids.

The rearrangement uses TRBV5-1 and TRBJ2-2; TRBD2 aligns across 7 bases. The junction had 6 bases not matched to a gene; V was cut back by 0 bases and J by 1 base. This CDR3 spans 17 amino acids. Looked up from germline, CDR1 is SGHRS and CDR2 is YFSETQ. The CDR3 here is CASSLGSGAVNTGELFF. CDR3 in DNA: TGCGCCAGCAGCTTGGGAAGCGGGGCCGTGAACACCGGGGAGCTGTTTTTT.

This sequence joins TRBV7-9 and TRBJ2-2; 8 nucleotides line up with TRBD1. Germline trimming cut 6 bases from V and 7 bases from J; bases unmatched to any gene: 7. CDR1 and CDR2 from the germline V gene are SEHNR and FQNEAQ (reference sequence). The CDR3 has 14 residues. The CDR3 coding sequence is TGTGCCAGCAGATTCACAGGGGGACTCGGGGAGCTGTTTTTT. It yields the protein CASRFTGGLGELFF.

The chain recombines TRBV6-5 with TRBJ1-2, with D maybe TRBD1 (6 bases). The CDR3 has 11 amino acids. The V end was cut by 9 bases, the J end by 10 bases, with 15 bases between. Germline CDR1 and CDR2: MNHEY and SVGAGI. CDR3 in DNA: TGTGCCAGTTCTTCGACAGGACTCTACACCTTC. Its translation is CASSSTGLYTF.

The chain couples TRBV4-2 to TRBJ2-1; TRBD2 aligns across 10 bases. CDR3 size: 14 residues. With 2 bases clipped from V and 8 bases from J, the junction kept 3 bases outside the gene matches. CDR1 and CDR2 from the germline V gene are LGHNA and YNFKEQ. In nucleotides, the CDR3 is TGTGCCAGCAGCCAACGACTAGCGGGCCATGAGCAGTTCTTC. This gives the protein CASSQRLAGHEQFF.

The chain is built from TRBV25-1 and TRBJ2-5; possibly TRBD1 for D (5 bases). V was pared by 0 bases and J by 5 bases, with 10 bases between. This CDR3 contains 14 residues. Germline-derived CDR1 and CDR2 are MGHDK and SYGVNS. For the CDR3, the DNA is TGTGCCAGCAGTGAATACGCAGGGTGGGAGACCCAGTACTTC. This codes for CASSEYAGWETQYF.

The chain employs TRBV5-6 and TRBJ1-5; tentatively, D is TRBD1 (5 bases). Germline assignment: CDR1 SGHDT and CDR2 YYEEEE. The CDR3 contains 15 residues. V lost 4 bases and J 0 bases, leaving 11 bases between the germline ends. CDR3 DNA: TGTGCCAGCAGCCCCGACAGACATAGCAATCAGCCCCAGCATTTT. This gives the protein CASSPDRHSNQPQHF.

Only a few counts were recorded for this clone. The chain joins TRBV4-3 to TRBJ1-5; the D is unclear. The CDR3 contains 13 residues. In germline, CDR1 is LGHNA, CDR2 YSLEER. V was trimmed by 0 bases and J by 7 bases, leaving 7 bases between them. CDR3 protein: CASSQELRQPQHF. CDR3 sequence (DNA): TGCGCCAGCAGCCAAGAACTACGCCAGCCCCAGCATTTT.

J is TRBJ2-7 and V is TRBV18; 10 bases align to TRBD1. The ends lost 3 bases at V and 2 bases at J; junction bases unmatched: 4. From germline, CDR1 is KGHSH and CDR2 LQKENI. This CDR3 contains 15 residues. The CDR3 here is CASSPQGQGPYEQYF. The CDR3 nucleotides read TGTGCCAGCTCACCGCAGGGACAGGGGCCCTACGAGCAGTACTTC.

V is TRBV29-1 and J is TRBJ1-2; possibly TRBD1 for D (5 bases). The length of the CDR3 is 13 residues. V lost 4 bases, J lost 2 bases, and 11 bases lay in between. In germline, CDR1 is SQVTM, CDR2 ANQGSEA. The CDR3 sequence: CSVGRAGNYGYTF. The CDR3 DNA reads as TGCAGCGTTGGCAGGGCGGGGAACTATGGCTACACCTTC.

This clone was seen just once. The chain carries TRBV10-1 and TRBJ2-5; D may be TRBD1 (5 bases). Trimming left V 0 bases short and J 2 bases short, with 7 bases between. The germline V gene encodes CDR1 WNHNN and CDR2 SYGVQD (reference sequence). The CDR3 has 14 amino acids. The DNA for the CDR3 is TGCGCCAGCAGTGAGTCTCCAGGGCAAGAGACCCAGTACTTC. It is translated as CASSESPGQETQYF.

This chain connects TRBV11-2 to TRBJ1-1; D gene uncertain. The CDR3 runs 12 residues. Trimming removed 8 bases at V and 6 bases at J, with 13 bases between. Germline-derived CDR1 and CDR2 are SGHAT and FQNNGV. CDR3 bases: TGTGCCAGCGGGTTCCTCGGGTCTGAAGCTTTCTTT. Its protein product is CASGFLGSEAFF.

The chain is built from TRBV19 and TRBJ1-4; D perhaps matches TRBD1 (6 bases). CDR3 length: 16 residues. Germline V gene sequence: CDR1 LNHDA, CDR2 SQIVND (reference sequence). V was trimmed by 5 bases and J by 7 bases, leaving 20 bases between them. CDR3 sequence reads: CASSSRGERGSEKLFF. The CDR3 bases are TGTGCCAGTAGTTCCCGGGGCGAGAGGGGGAGTGAAAAACTGTTTTTT.

The chain links TRBV16 to TRBJ2-3; tentatively, D is TRBD2 (7 bases). This CDR3 comprises 17 residues. Trimming left V 3 bases short and J 3 bases short, with 19 bases between. Germline V gene sequence: CDR1 KGHSY, CDR2 FQNENV. The CDR3 is CASSHPLGASGTDTQYF. The CDR3 region has the DNA TGTGCCAGCAGCCATCCCCTGGGGGCTAGCGGAACAGATACGCAGTATTTT.

The CDR3 bases are TGTGCCAGCAGTTTATACCAGAACTATGGCTACACCTTC. Translating it yields CASSLYQNYGYTF. V and J are TRBV27 and TRBJ1-2; no clear D. V lost 1 base to trimming and J lost 2 bases, with 5 bases between them. Germline V gene lookup returns CDR1 MNHEY and CDR2 SMNVEV (reference sequence). The CDR3 is 13 amino acids.

The chain joins TRBV13 to TRBJ1-1, with a weak D call TRBD1 (5 bases). The CDR3 is 14 residues long. Trimming shortened V by 5 bases and J by 6 bases, and 16 bases separated the two germline ends. Germline-derived CDR1 and CDR2 are PRHDT and FYEKMQ (reference sequence). The CDR3 bases are TGTGCCAGCAGCCCGGGGGGGGGAGGCTCTGAAGCTTTCTTT. Translated: CASSPGGGGSEAFF.

The chain employs TRBV7-6 and TRBJ2-7, with 12 bases identical to TRBD1. The CDR3 contains 15 residues. Germline CDR1 SGHVS, CDR2 FNYEAQ. Trimming at V came to 5 bases and at J to 6 bases, leaving 8 bases not matched to a gene. The CDR3 reads CASSLGTGGLGEQYF. As DNA, the CDR3 is TGTGCCAGCAGCCTGGGGACAGGGGGCTTAGGCGAGCAGTACTTC.

V and J are TRBV6-6 and TRBJ1-2, with a weak D call TRBD1 (6 bases). The CDR3 totals 15 residues. Germline V gene sequence: CDR1 MNHNY, CDR2 SVGAGI (reference sequence). V was clipped by 1 base and J by 3 bases, with 12 bases between them. In DNA form, the CDR3 reads TGTGCCAGCAGTTACTGGACGGGGGGCGACTATGGCTACACCTTC. Its translation: CASSYWTGGDYGYTF.